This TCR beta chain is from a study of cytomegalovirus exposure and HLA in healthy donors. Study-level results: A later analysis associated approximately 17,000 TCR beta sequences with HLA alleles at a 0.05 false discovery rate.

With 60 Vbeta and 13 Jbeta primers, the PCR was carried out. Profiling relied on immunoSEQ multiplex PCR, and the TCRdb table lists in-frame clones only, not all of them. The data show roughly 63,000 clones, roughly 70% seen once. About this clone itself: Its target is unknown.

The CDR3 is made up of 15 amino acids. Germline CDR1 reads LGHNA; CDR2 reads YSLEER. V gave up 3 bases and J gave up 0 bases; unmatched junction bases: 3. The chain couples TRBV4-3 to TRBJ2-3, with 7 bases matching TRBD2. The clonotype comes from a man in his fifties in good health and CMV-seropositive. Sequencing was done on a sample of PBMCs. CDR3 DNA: TGCGCCAGCAGCCAGGGGAGGGTAAGCACAGATACGCAGTATTTT. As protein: CASSQGRVSTDTQYF.